This T cell receptor beta chain derives from a study of T cell responses to AZD1222 COVID-19 vaccine. The CDR3 contains 14 residues. Germline assignment: CDR1 LNHDA and CDR2 SQIVND (reference sequence). The V segment lost 5 bases and the J segment 8 bases; nucleotides outside the gene matches: 8. Sequencing used immunoSEQ multiplex PCR; TCRdb keeps in-frame clones, though not all of them. Here the sample spans under 250,000 clones, roughly 91% being singletons. The V gene is TRBV19, the J gene TRBJ1-2; the match to TRBD1 covers 10 bases. Material: peripheral blood, obtained on day 0 of MenACWY control vaccination. The TCR comes from an adult in good health. CDR3: CASSVSTGGVGYTF. The CDR3 DNA is TGTGCCAGTAGTGTTTCGACAGGGGGCGTCGGCTACACCTTC.